The rows below give T cell receptor beta chains drawn from one sample of a study of blood T cell repertoires in COVID-19. Clones were sequenced by immunoSEQ multiplex PCR, and TCRdb holds only the in-frame ones, with some missing. The sample has some 490,000 clones, about 88% seen once; the top ten hold roughly 8%. The specimen sequenced was PBMCs or T cells enriched from blood (not recorded which). The receptors here all came from a woman aged 60-75 years who had recovered from COVID-19. Each CDR3 is given with its conserved first and last residue. Fields, in order: V gene, D gene, J gene, clone size, CDR3 DNA, CDR3 protein. D genes are given only for firm matches. The size field is filled for only some rows; it gives once, few, many or a size class.

V gene: TRBV2; D gene: TRBD2; J gene: TRBJ2-1; clone size: NA; CDR3 DNA: TGTGCCAGCAGTGTAGCGGGGGGGCCTTTGGGTGAGCAGTTCTTC; CDR3 protein: CASSVAGGPLGEQFF
V gene: TRBV6-1; D gene: NA; J gene: TRBJ2-6; clone size: NA; CDR3 DNA: TGTGCCAGCAGTGACGTCTCTGGGGCCAACGTCCTGACTTTC; CDR3 protein: CASSDVSGANVLTF
V gene: TRBV3-1/TRBV3-2; D gene: TRBD1; J gene: TRBJ1-1; clone size: NA; CDR3 DNA: TGTGCCAGCACCTCCGGGACAGGGAAGACTGAAGCTTTCTTT; CDR3 protein: CASTSGTGKTEAFF
V gene: TRBV10-3; D gene: TRBD1; J gene: TRBJ1-2; clone size: NA; CDR3 DNA: TGTGCCATCAGCCCGGGACAGGGGGCAGGGAGCTACACCTTC; CDR3 protein: CAISPGQGAGSYTF
V gene: TRBV7-2; D gene: TRBD2; J gene: TRBJ2-3; clone size: NA; CDR3 DNA: TGTGCCAGCAGCTCACTAGCGGGGGCTAGCACAGATACGCAGTATTTT; CDR3 protein: CASSSLAGASTDTQYF
V gene: TRBV19; D gene: TRBD1; J gene: TRBJ1-2; clone size: once; CDR3 DNA: TGTGCCAGTAGTACAAGGGCGTCCGGACAGGGGGCCGGAGGTAACTATGGCTACACCTTC; CDR3 protein: CASSTRASGQGAGGNYGYTF
V gene: TRBV28; D gene: TRBD1; J gene: TRBJ1-2; clone size: NA; CDR3 DNA: TGTGCCAGCAGCACGGGACAGCTCTATGGCTACACCTTC; CDR3 protein: CASSTGQLYGYTF
V gene: TRBV3-1/TRBV3-2; D gene: NA; J gene: TRBJ1-1; clone size: once; CDR3 DNA: TGTGCCAGCAGCCAACCAGGGGCAGGGAACACTGAAGCTTTCTTT; CDR3 protein: CASSQPGAGNTEAFF
V gene: TRBV7-8; D gene: NA; J gene: TRBJ1-6; clone size: NA; CDR3 DNA: TGTGCCAGCAGCTTGAATATGGGACAAGGATCACCCCTCCACTTT; CDR3 protein: CASSLNMGQGSPLHF
V gene: TRBV12-5; D gene: NA; J gene: TRBJ2-3; clone size: once; CDR3 DNA: TGTGCTAGTGGTTTGGCCCGGGATACGCAGTATTTT; CDR3 protein: CASGLARDTQYF
V gene: TRBV7-9; D gene: NA; J gene: TRBJ2-7; clone size: NA; CDR3 DNA: TGTGCCAGCAGCTTAGACTTCACCCTCTCCTACGAGCAGTACTTC; CDR3 protein: CASSLDFTLSYEQYF
V gene: TRBV3-1/TRBV3-2; D gene: NA; J gene: TRBJ1-6; clone size: few; CDR3 DNA: TGTGCCAGCAGCCAACAGGTTTATAATTCACCCCTCCACTTT; CDR3 protein: CASSQQVYNSPLHF
V gene: TRBV7-2; D gene: NA; J gene: TRBJ2-2; clone size: NA; CDR3 DNA: TGTGCCAGCAGCTTAGGTCGCAGTTTCACCGGGGAGCTGTTTTTT; CDR3 protein: CASSLGRSFTGELFF
V gene: TRBV6-5; D gene: NA; J gene: TRBJ2-3; clone size: NA; CDR3 DNA: TGTGCCTTCGGGGGTCCCACAGATACGCAGTATTTT; CDR3 protein: CAFGGPTDTQYF
V gene: TRBV7-9; D gene: TRBD1; J gene: TRBJ2-3; clone size: NA; CDR3 DNA: TGTGCCAGCAGCCACACCAGGGGGTCCACAGATACGCAGTATTTT; CDR3 protein: CASSHTRGSTDTQYF
V gene: TRBV30; D gene: NA; J gene: TRBJ2-1; clone size: NA; CDR3 DNA: TGTGCCTGGAGTCTTAGGGGTGAGCAGTTCTTC; CDR3 protein: CAWSLRGEQFF
V gene: TRBV5-6; D gene: NA; J gene: TRBJ1-2; clone size: NA; CDR3 DNA: TGTGCCAGCAGCCCGGGGACTGGAGTCTTCTATGGCTACACCTTC; CDR3 protein: CASSPGTGVFYGYTF
V gene: TRBV27; D gene: TRBD1; J gene: TRBJ1-1; clone size: few; CDR3 DNA: TGTGCCAGCAGTTATAAATTCTCCCCGGGACAGACGGTAGGAACTGAAGCTTTCTTT; CDR3 protein: CASSYKFSPGQTVGTEAFF
V gene: TRBV6-5; D gene: NA; J gene: TRBJ2-3; clone size: NA; CDR3 DNA: TGTGCCAGCAGACACAGGTTTTCGGATACGCAGTATTTT; CDR3 protein: CASRHRFSDTQYF
V gene: TRBV6-5; D gene: NA; J gene: TRBJ1-2; clone size: NA; CDR3 DNA: TGTGCCAGCAGTTACCGTTACACAGGGACGGACTATGGCTACACCTTC; CDR3 protein: CASSYRYTGTDYGYTF
V gene: TRBV29-1; D gene: NA; J gene: TRBJ2-3; clone size: NA; CDR3 DNA: TGCAGCGTTGAAGGGTTAGCGAGCACAGATACGCAGTATTTT; CDR3 protein: CSVEGLASTDTQYF
V gene: TRBV6-1; D gene: NA; J gene: TRBJ2-7; clone size: NA; CDR3 DNA: TGTGCCAGCAGTGAAATTAGTTCCTACGAGCAGTACTTC; CDR3 protein: CASSEISSYEQYF
V gene: TRBV5-1; D gene: TRBD1; J gene: TRBJ1-3; clone size: NA; CDR3 DNA: TGCGCCAGCAGCTCACTGGGACAGGGGGTTAGTGGAAACACCATATATTTT; CDR3 protein: CASSSLGQGVSGNTIYF